These 26 T cell receptor beta chains were sequenced from one sample in a study of vaccination and CD4 T cells after COVID-19. Antigen specificity for these receptors is unknown. Researchers used the Oncomine TCR Beta short-read assay to sequence DNA from cultured CD4+ T cells. TCRdb passed the PCR reads through MiXCR, listing each CDR3 protein once. The sample contains over 13,000 distinct CDR3 sequences, 20% to 25% of which appear only once. The treatment was: roughly 10-day PBMC culture with coronavirus spike peptide pools or control peptides (ViraFEST assay). The input for sequencing was CD4+ T cells from blood, cultured in vitro, taken after SARS-CoV-2 vaccination. Receptors were obtained from a human donor who had recovered from COVID-19.

V usage is TRBV19 and J usage is TRBJ1-2; 8 nucleotides match TRBD1. The CDR3 is made up of 16 amino acids. Germline V CDR1 and CDR2: LNHDA, SQIVND (reference sequence). Trimming took 6 bases from V and 5 from J; bases not matched to a gene: 14. CDR3 amino acids: CASSEGLPRQGYGYTF. In nucleotides, the CDR3 is TGTGCCAGTAGCGAAGGCCTCCCGAGACAGGGGTATGGCTACACCTTC.

The V and J genes are TRBV6-2 or TRBV6-3 and TRBJ2-7; D tentatively reads TRBD1 or TRBD2 (5 bases each). Trimming stripped 7 bases from V and 5 bases from J, with 21 bases between. Germline loops: CDR1 MNHEY, CDR2 SVGEGT. This CDR3 is 15 amino acids long. CDR3 in amino acids: CASKLFAGTRNEQYF. The CDR3 DNA follows: TGTGCCAGCAAACTTTTTGCCGGGACCAGAAACGAGCAGTACTTC.

The gene calls are TRBV6-2 or TRBV6-3 and TRBJ1-2; TRBD1 matches 12 bases. J gave up 4 bases and V 0 bases, and 12 bases lay outside the gene matches. Germline values: CDR1 MNHEY, CDR2 SVGEGT. This CDR3 region has 19 residues. The CDR3 region has the DNA TGTGCCAGCAGTTACTCGAAAGGGACAGGGGGCGCCTACGGCTATGGCTACACCTTC. Its protein product is CASSYSKGTGGAYGYGYTF.

The chain uses TRBV5-4 and TRBJ2-7; D perhaps matches TRBD1 (6 bases). V was pared by 2 bases and J by 4 bases, with 16 bases between. The V gene's germline CDR1 is SGHNT and CDR2 YYREEE (reference sequence). CDR3 length: 15 amino acids. CDR3 protein: CASSLPGARTYEQYF. The CDR3, as DNA: TGTGCCAGCAGCTTACCAGGGGCCCGGACGTACGAGCAGTACTTC.

The rearrangement uses TRBV2 and TRBJ1-1; perhaps TRBD1 as D (5 bases). The germline V and J ends were trimmed by 5 bases and 8 bases, with 9 bases remaining between them. Germline CDR1 is SNHLY and CDR2 is FYNNEI. The CDR3 consists of 11 residues. The CDR3 sequence is CASSRQWEAFF. The DNA for the CDR3 is TGTGCCAGCAGTCGACAGTGGGAAGCTTTCTTT.

This clonotype was observed a few times. V usage is TRBV6-1 and J usage is TRBJ2-3, with 7 bases matching TRBD1. The CDR3 extends over 14 amino acids. J lost 4 bases, V lost 6 bases, and 7 bases had no gene match. CDR1 MNHNS and CDR2 SASEGT come from the germline V gene. In DNA form, the CDR3 reads TGTGCCAGCAGAAACGACAGGGCCCCAGATACGCAGTATTTT. Residues: CASRNDRAPDTQYF.

This clonotype has just a few counts. V and J are TRBV20-1 and TRBJ1-5; D unclear. The V end was cut by 4 bases, the J end by 7 bases, with 14 bases between. Germline V lookup: CDR1 DFQATT, CDR2 SNEGSKA (reference sequence). The CDR3 runs to 13 residues. CDR3 residues: CSATSTFGQPQHF. CDR3 DNA sequence: TGCAGTGCTACGTCCACATTCGGGCAGCCCCAGCATTTT.

This clonotype has a handful of counts. This rearrangement joins TRBV20-1 to TRBJ2-2, with 8 bases identical to TRBD2. J gave up 7 bases and V 3 bases, and 7 bases lay outside the gene matches. The CDR3 contains 14 residues. The germline V gene encodes CDR1 DFQATT and CDR2 SNEGSKA (reference sequence). Here the CDR3 reads CSASGRAYVGELFF. CDR3 nucleotides: TGCAGTGCTAGCGGGAGGGCCTACGTCGGGGAGCTGTTTTTT.

The genes are TRBV7-9 and TRBJ2-5; a possible D gene is TRBD2 (5 bases). The CDR3 sequence is 13 residues long. The V end lost 5 bases, the J end lost 5 bases, and 12 bases lay between the germline ends. Germline values: CDR1 SEHNR, CDR2 FQNEAQ (reference sequence). CDR3 loop: CASSVGGGETQYF. CDR3 DNA sequence: TGTGCCAGCAGCGTAGGAGGCGGGGAGACCCAGTACTTC.

By frequency in the sample, this clonotype is medium-sized. V and J are TRBV20-1 and TRBJ1-1, with 10 bases fitting TRBD1. Germline V lookup: CDR1 DFQATT, CDR2 SNEGSKA (reference sequence). V lost 5 bases, J lost 3 bases, and 3 bases stayed unmatched. There are 13 residues in the CDR3. In DNA form, the CDR3 reads TGCAGTGCTCCCGGGACAGGGGACACTGAAGCTTTCTTT. Protein sequence: CSAPGTGDTEAFF.

With regard to this clonotype: A much larger clone differs from this one at a single base, so this may be a read error. This sequence joins TRBV7-2 and TRBJ1-1; 10 bases fit TRBD1. The CDR3 spans 16 residues. Germline V gene lookup returns CDR1 SGHTA and CDR2 FQGNSA. With 3 bases clipped from V and 3 bases from J, the junction kept 7 bases outside the gene matches. For the CDR3, the DNA is TGTGCCAGCAGCTTGTTCGGACAGGGGGGGGACACTGAAGCTTTCTTT. Protein product: CASSLFGQGGDTEAFF.

This clonotype has a handful of counts. The chain links TRBV6-2 or TRBV6-3 to TRBJ1-1; D uncertain. The CDR3 runs to 15 residues. CDR1 is MNHEY, CDR2 SVGEGT, per germline. Trimming shortened V by 2 bases and J by 5 bases, and 15 bases separated the two germline ends. DNA of the CDR3: TGTGCCAGCAGTTACGCCCGGGCAGGTGGGACTGAAGCTTTCTTT. Translating gives CASSYARAGGTEAFF.

The CDR3 DNA is TGTGCCAGTAGTCGGACAGGGGTGACCGGGGAGCTGTTTTTT. Encoded protein: CASSRTGVTGELFF. The chain recombines TRBV19 with TRBJ2-2; 9 bases are shared with TRBD1. Trimming at V came to 5 bases and at J to 5 bases, leaving 3 bases not matched to a gene. The length of the CDR3 is 14 residues. Germline-derived CDR1 and CDR2 are LNHDA and SQIVND (reference sequence).

This clonotype was seen a handful of times. This chain uses TRBV6-1 with TRBJ1-1, with 9 bases that match TRBD1. CDR3 length: 14 residues. V shed 6 bases and J 5 bases; nucleotides not matched to a gene: 7. The germline gives CDR1 MNHNS, CDR2 SASEGT. CDR3 sequence: CASSLGQGETEAFF. Written as DNA, the CDR3 is TGTGCCAGCAGCTTGGGACAGGGAGAGACTGAAGCTTTCTTT.

The CDR3 DNA is TGCAGCGGCCGCGCACTGACCGGGACTAGGCAAGAGACCCAGTACTTC. Protein: CSGRALTGTRQETQYF. This rearrangement joins TRBV29-1 to TRBJ2-5; 8 bases align to TRBD2. The length of the CDR3 is 16 residues. Trimming cost V 7 bases and J 2 bases; bases outside gene matches: 15. CDR1 and CDR2 (germline): SQVTM, ANQGSEA.

The rearrangement links TRBV30 to TRBJ2-7; 7 bases agree with TRBD1. The junction had 16 bases not matched to a gene; V was cut back by 4 bases and J by 4 bases. The CDR3 is made up of 16 amino acids. The germline V gene has CDR1 GTSNPN and CDR2 SVGIG (reference sequence). This CDR3 reads CAWILPGTARQYEQYF. CDR3 in DNA: TGTGCCTGGATTTTACCCGGGACAGCCAGACAATACGAGCAGTACTTC.

The chain recombines TRBV2 with TRBJ1-1; perhaps TRBD1 as D (5 bases). The CDR3 extends over 13 amino acids. V lost 7 bases, J lost 8 bases, and 17 bases lay in between. From germline, CDR1 is SNHLY and CDR2 FYNNEI. CDR3 region: CASTLLAGREAFF. The CDR3 DNA sequence: TGTGCCAGCACTCTCCTGGCAGGGCGAGAAGCTTTCTTT. Variable domain in full (rest from reference TRBV2 and TRBJ1-1): EPEVTQTPSHQVTQMGQEVILRCVPISNHLYFYWYRQILGQKVEFLVSFYNNEISEKSEIFDDQFSVERPDGSNFTLKIRSTKLEDSAMYFCASTLLAGREAFFGQGTRLTVV.

This clonotype was observed a handful of times. This chain connects TRBV27 to TRBJ2-6; 12 bases fit TRBD1. Germline V gene lookup returns CDR1 MNHEY and CDR2 SMNVEV (reference sequence). The length of the CDR3 is 14 residues. V dropped 8 bases and J dropped 12; count of bases not matched to a gene: 8. The CDR3: CASHRDRGQGVLTF. The CDR3 DNA follows: TGTGCCAGCCACCGGGACAGGGGGCAGGGCGTCCTGACTTTC.

By share, this clonotype counts as medium-sized. The chain joins TRBV4-1 to TRBJ1-5; 11 bases match TRBD1. Trimming at V came to 1 base and at J to 5 bases, leaving 4 bases not matched to a gene. CDR3 size: 16 residues. Germline V lookup: CDR1 MGHRA, CDR2 YSYEKL. CDR3 sequence (DNA): TGCGCCAGCAGCCAAGGGGACAGGGGGACTCATCAGCCCCAGCATTTT. It codes for CASSQGDRGTHQPQHF.

This clonotype was counted only a few times. The rearrangement uses TRBV19 and TRBJ1-5; D may be TRBD1 (6 bases). The CDR3 is 14 amino acids. The V gene's germline CDR1 is LNHDA and CDR2 SQIVND (reference sequence). V was shortened by 8 bases and J by 0 bases, with 11 bases between the two germline ends. In DNA, the CDR3 is TGTGCCAGTCGCAGAGGGGGTAGCAATCAGCCCCAGCATTTT. Residues: CASRRGGSNQPQHF.

On this clonotype itself: At one of its ends the junction is not consistent with the germline gene, which may arise from a read error. Here the CDR3 reads CTSSPPGQGAETQYF. The CDR3 DNA reads as TGTACCAGCAGTCCACCGGGACAGGGTGCAGAGACCCAGTACTTC. The chain employs TRBV28 and TRBJ2-5; 9 nucleotides agree with TRBD1. Germline V CDR1 and CDR2: MDHEN, SYDVKM. The CDR3 contains 15 residues.

This clonotype was seen only a few times. The rearrangement uses TRBV7-6 and TRBJ2-2; D gene unclear. This CDR3 has 13 residues. Germline values: CDR1 SGHVS, CDR2 FNYEAQ. The V end lost 5 bases, the J end lost 7 bases, and 11 bases lay between the germline ends. This CDR3 is CASSVLLVGELFF. CDR3 in DNA: TGTGCCAGCAGCGTCCTGTTGGTCGGGGAGCTGTTTTTT.

This clonotype was seen only a few times. The chain recombines TRBV20-1 with TRBJ2-6; maybe TRBD1 (5 bases). The CDR3 is 14 residues long. CDR1 DFQATT and CDR2 SNEGSKA come from the germline V gene (reference sequence). With 3 bases removed from V and 4 bases from J, the gap between germline ends came to 10 bases. This CDR3 reads CSASTRAGANVLTF. The CDR3 nucleotides are TGCAGTGCTAGTACCAGGGCGGGGGCCAACGTCCTGACTTTC.

The chain employs TRBV27 and TRBJ1-2; maybe TRBD1 (6 bases). The germline V gene has CDR1 MNHEY and CDR2 SMNVEV (reference sequence). The CDR3 is 14 amino acids. V lost 4 bases and J 6 bases, leaving 15 bases between the germline ends. Here the CDR3 reads CASSSGRGGDGYTF. The DNA for the CDR3 is TGTGCCAGCAGTTCAGGGAGGGGGGGAGATGGCTACACCTTC.

This clonotype was observed a handful of times. The rearrangement links TRBV24-1 to TRBJ2-3, with a possible D match to TRBD2 (6 bases). Germline assignment: CDR1 KGHDR and CDR2 SFDVKD. V lost 5 bases to trimming and J lost 0 bases, with 17 bases between them. This CDR3 region has 17 residues. CDR3 in amino acids: CATSGSFLATSTDTQYF. The CDR3 DNA reads TGTGCCACCAGTGGTTCCTTCCTAGCGACAAGCACAGATACGCAGTATTTT.

This clonotype is medium-sized (0.01 to 0.1%). The chain is built from TRBV6-1 and TRBJ2-7; D is unclear. Trimming removed 9 bases from V and 3 bases from J, with 15 bases in between. This CDR3 contains 13 residues. Germline V CDR1 and CDR2: MNHNS, SASEGT. The CDR3 reads CASTLQFRYEQYF. The CDR3 nucleotides read TGTGCCAGTACCTTACAGTTTCGCTACGAGCAGTACTTC.